The 30 T cell receptor beta chains given below trace back to one sample, sequenced in a study of blood T cell repertoires in COVID-19 (dated by TCRdb to 2020 to 2022). The method behind the library was the immunoSEQ multiplex PCR assay. TCRdb's version of the immuneACCESS table is confined to in-frame rearrangements and falls short of the full clone set. An unresolved V gene accounts for under half of the shortfall where checked; the remainder is of unknown origin. The sample yields about 60,000 clones; 70% to 90% were counted once. 1.4% of the sample is taken by the ten largest. The sequenced material came from peripheral blood. Receptors were obtained from a man aged 60-69 years with acute or convalescent COVID-19.

CDR3 in amino acids: CASGLLVGTGGPWGYEQYF. The CDR3 region has the DNA TGTGCTAGTGGTTTGCTAGTCGGGACAGGGGGCCCCTGGGGCTACGAGCAGTACTTC. The rearrangement links TRBV12-5 to TRBJ2-7; TRBD1 matches 12 bases. The CDR3 sequence is 19 residues long. With 2 bases clipped from V and 3 bases from J, the junction kept 14 bases outside the gene matches. Germline V lookup: CDR1 LGHNT, CDR2 FRNRAP.

This chain uses TRBV27 with TRBJ2-3; TRBD2 agrees at 7 bases. This CDR3 region has 17 residues. After removal of 2 bases from V and 2 bases from J, the junction contained 10 bases not matched to a gene. CDR1 MNHEY and CDR2 SMNVEV come from the germline V gene (reference sequence). The CDR3 protein is CASSLAVGRAPTDTQYF. The DNA of the CDR3 is TGTGCCAGCAGTTTAGCAGTAGGGAGGGCTCCCACAGATACGCAGTATTTT.

The rearrangement joins TRBV9 to TRBJ1-2, with 9 bases fitting TRBD1. V lost 4 bases to trimming and J lost 2 bases; unmatched junction nucleotides: 9. CDR3 length: 16 residues. From germline, CDR1 is SGDLS and CDR2 YYNGEE. The CDR3 protein is CASSHQTGGPNYGYTF. In nucleotides, the CDR3 is TGTGCCAGCAGCCACCAGACAGGGGGTCCGAACTATGGCTACACCTTC.

This CDR3 reads CASSLGGSAQETQYF. The CDR3, as DNA: TGTGCCAGCAGCTTGGGGGGTAGCGCCCAAGAGACCCAGTACTTC. The rearrangement joins TRBV7-9 to TRBJ2-5; TRBD2 is a possible D gene (6 bases). Germline CDR1 and CDR2: SEHNR and FQNEAQ (reference sequence). This CDR3 region has 15 residues. Trimming shortened V by 3 bases and J by 1 base, and 12 bases separated the two germline ends.

This sequence joins TRBV19 and TRBJ2-7; tentative D call: TRBD1 (6 bases). Trimming shortened V by 4 bases and J by 3 bases, and 13 bases separated the two germline ends. Germline V CDR1 and CDR2: LNHDA, SQIVND (reference sequence). The CDR3 sequence is 14 residues long. CDR3 in DNA: TGTGCCAGTAGTAGGGACAAGGAATACTACGAGCAGTACTTC. Amino acid sequence: CASSRDKEYYEQYF.

The chain carries TRBV7-2 and TRBJ1-2; the D is unclear. The CDR3 is made up of 13 amino acids. With 2 bases removed from V and 8 bases from J, the gap between germline ends came to 12 bases. From germline, CDR1 is SGHTA and CDR2 FQGNSA. The CDR3 loop is CASSLSHKWGYTF. The CDR3 DNA sequence: TGTGCCAGCAGCTTATCCCACAAATGGGGCTACACCTTC.

The gene calls are TRBV6-1 and TRBJ2-3, with 8 bases identical to TRBD1. This CDR3 region has 18 residues. CDR1 and CDR2 from the germline V gene are MNHNS and SASEGT. V dropped 1 base and J dropped 1; count of bases not matched to a gene: 10. As DNA, the CDR3 is TGTGCCAGCAGTGAAGAAGACAGGGGCCCAGTTGGCACAGATACGCAGTATTTT. It specifies CASSEEDRGPVGTDTQYF.

The chain employs TRBV4-1 and TRBJ1-4; 10 bases are a match to TRBD1. The CDR3 contains 13 residues. Trimming removed 3 bases from V and 8 bases from J; junction bases left unmatched: 0. Germline V gene lookup returns CDR1 MGHRA and CDR2 YSYEKL. The CDR3 region has the DNA TGCGCCAGCAGCCAGGACAGGGGGGAAAAACTGTTTTTT. Translation gives CASSQDRGEKLFF.

The rearrangement links TRBV21-1 to TRBJ2-5; whether TRBD2, the table's D call, matches the DNA was not checked. TRBV21-1 is a known pseudogene. The CDR3 loop spans 15 amino acids. The CDR3 sequence: CASSKIRTKQETQYF. CDR3 DNA sequence: TGTGCCAGCAGCAAAATACGGACTAAGCAAGAGACCCAGTACTTC.

The chain joins TRBV6-2 or TRBV6-3 to TRBJ2-7; tentatively, D is TRBD2 (5 bases). This CDR3 is 16 amino acids long. Per germline, CDR1 MNHEY and CDR2 SVGEGT. V was pared by 2 bases and J by 2 bases, with 16 bases between. The CDR3 here is CASSYVASRRTYEQYF. CDR3 nucleotide sequence: TGTGCCAGCAGTTACGTCGCTAGCAGGAGAACCTACGAGCAGTACTTC.

V gene TRBV12-3 or TRBV12-4 combines with J gene TRBJ1-2; D gene unclear. The CDR3 runs 12 residues. Trimming left V 3 bases short and J 8 bases short, with 10 bases between. DNA of the CDR3: TGTGCCAGCAGTTTTTCGAGGGAGGGCTACACCTTC. It specifies CASSFSREGYTF.

The J gene is TRBJ2-7, the V gene TRBV4-3; a possible D gene is TRBD2 (6 bases). V lost 0 bases, J lost 6 bases, and 15 bases lay in between. Germline-derived CDR1 and CDR2 are LGHNA and YSLEER. This CDR3 has 15 residues. CDR3 protein: CASSQDLAPAGEQYF. The DNA for the CDR3 is TGCGCCAGCAGCCAAGATCTCGCACCAGCGGGCGAGCAGTACTTC.

This rearrangement joins TRBV18 to TRBJ1-1; TRBD1 matches at 9 bases. The CDR3 has 17 amino acids. V shed 3 bases and J 6 bases; nucleotides not matched to a gene: 14. Germline V lookup: CDR1 KGHSH, CDR2 LQKENI. The CDR3 DNA is TGTGCCAGCTCACCCTATCCGGGACAGGGTGGAGGCGCTGAAGCTTTCTTT. Its translation is CASSPYPGQGGGAEAFF.

This chain joins TRBV30 and TRBJ2-1, with a possible D match to TRBD1 (5 bases). Germline CDR1 and CDR2: GTSNPN and SVGIG (reference sequence). With 1 base removed from V and 4 bases from J, the gap between germline ends came to 14 bases. The CDR3 extends over 15 amino acids. CDR3 bases: TGTGCCTGGAGTGCGGACAACCCCGGTTACAATGAGCAGTTCTTC. Amino acid sequence: CAWSADNPGYNEQFF. The full variable domain, with the rest looked up from reference TRBV30 and TRBJ2-1, is SQTIHQWPATLVQPVGSPLSLECTVEGTSNPNLYWYRQAAGRGLQLLFYSVGIGQISSEVPQNLSASRPQDRQFILSSKKLLLSDSGFYLCAWSADNPGYNEQFFGPGTRLTVL.

The J gene is TRBJ2-2, the V gene TRBV6-2 or TRBV6-3; 8 bases fit TRBD2. CDR3 length equals 19 residues. The germline V gene encodes CDR1 MNHEY and CDR2 SVGEGT. Germline trimming cut 0 bases from V and 3 bases from J; bases unmatched to any gene: 12. The CDR3 protein is CASSYSRVQRREDTGELFF. The CDR3 coding sequence is TGTGCCAGCAGTTACTCAAGGGTCCAGAGGCGGGAGGACACCGGGGAGCTGTTTTTT.

This chain links TRBV30 with TRBJ1-2; TRBD1 aligns across 7 bases. The CDR3 covers 13 residues. Germline V gene data show CDR1 as GTSNPN and CDR2 as SVGIG (reference sequence). V was clipped by 4 bases and J by 4 bases; unmatched bases: 6. The CDR3 protein is CAWTRQGGYGYTF. The CDR3 DNA reads as TGTGCCTGGACGCGACAGGGCGGCTATGGCTACACCTTC.

This chain connects TRBV29-1 to TRBJ1-4; D is undetermined. In germline, CDR1 is SQVTM, CDR2 ANQGSEA. The CDR3 totals 15 residues. V lost 4 bases and J 0 bases, leaving 12 bases between the germline ends. The CDR3 loop is CSVGLVGATNEKLFF. CDR3 coding DNA: TGCAGCGTTGGGCTGGTGGGAGCAACTAATGAAAAACTGTTTTTT. Based on the CDR3 plus reference TRBV29-1 and TRBJ1-4, the full variable domain is SAVISQKPSRDICQRGTSLTIQCQVDSQVTMMFWYRQQPGQSLTLIATANQGSEATYESGFVIDKFPISRPNLTFSTLTVSNMSPEDSSIYLCSVGLVGATNEKLFFGSGTQLSVL.

The chain joins TRBV3-1 (or the pseudogene TRBV3-2) to TRBJ1-1; 11 bases line up with TRBD1. With V trimmed by 4 bases and J by 6 bases, 4 bases remained unmatched. The CDR3 runs to 14 residues. Germline CDR1 reads LGHDT; CDR2 reads YNNKEL (reference sequence). The CDR3 sequence: CASSRDRGDAEAFF. CDR3 in DNA: TGTGCCAGCAGCCGGGACAGGGGGGACGCTGAAGCTTTCTTT.

The V and J genes are TRBV28 and TRBJ1-1; 8 bases line up with TRBD1. Germline-derived CDR1 and CDR2 are MDHEN and SYDVKM. The CDR3 is 14 residues long. The ends lost 5 bases at V and 0 bases at J; junction bases unmatched: 2. CDR3 DNA sequence: TGTGCCAGCAGTCAGACAGGGGTGAACACTGAAGCTTTCTTT. It translates to CASSQTGVNTEAFF.

The chain is built from TRBV6-2 or TRBV6-3 and TRBJ2-1; 7 nucleotides match TRBD2. Losses at the gene ends were 6 bases for V and 7 bases for J; bases not matched to a gene: 21. Germline V gives CDR1 MNHEY, CDR2 SVGEGT. The CDR3 runs 18 residues. In DNA, the CDR3 is TGTGCCAGCAGCGGGTTTTTAGTCGGGCGGGAGTCTAAGAATGAGCAGTTCTTC. It specifies CASSGFLVGRESKNEQFF.

V and J are TRBV3-1 (or the pseudogene TRBV3-2) and TRBJ2-1; 15 positions agree with TRBD2. V lost 0 bases, J lost 1 base, and 4 bases stayed unmatched. Germline V gene sequence: CDR1 LGHDT, CDR2 YNNKEL (reference sequence). The CDR3 covers 19 residues. CDR3 sequence: CASSQDIGTSGRSYNEQFF. The CDR3 DNA is TGTGCCAGCAGCCAAGATATTGGGACTAGCGGGAGGTCCTACAATGAGCAGTTCTTC.

V and J are TRBV19 and TRBJ2-5; 7 bases line up with TRBD2. CDR1 is LNHDA and CDR2 is SQIVND in the germline V gene (reference sequence). Trimming at V came to 4 bases and at J to 5 bases, leaving 1 base not matched to a gene. The CDR3 is 12 amino acids. CDR3 sequence: CASSTGRETQYF. The DNA for the CDR3 is TGTGCCAGTAGTACCGGGAGGGAGACCCAGTACTTC.

This chain uses TRBV12-5 with TRBJ2-3; 10 nucleotides line up with TRBD2. Germline CDR1 is LGHNT and CDR2 is FRNRAP. The length of the CDR3 is 18 residues. Trimming removed 3 bases from V and 0 bases from J; junction bases left unmatched: 9. CDR3 sequence: CASGFTLAGYISTDTQYF. The CDR3 region has the DNA TGTGCTAGTGGTTTCACACTAGCGGGATATATAAGCACAGATACGCAGTATTTT. The full variable domain, its missing parts supplied by reference TRBV12-5 and TRBJ2-3, is DARVTQTPRHKVTEMGQEVTMRCQPILGHNTVFWYRQTMMQGLELLAYFRNRAPLDDSGMPKDRFSAEMPDATLATLKIQPSEPRDSAVYFCASGFTLAGYISTDTQYFGPGTRLTVL.

The chain carries TRBV28 and TRBJ1-1, with D possibly TRBD1 on 5 matching bases. Germline CDR1 is MDHEN and CDR2 is SYDVKM. V lost 5 bases, J lost 5 bases, and 15 bases lay in between. The CDR3 consists of 14 residues. The CDR3: CASSPAWGRTEAFF. The CDR3 region has the DNA TGTGCCAGCAGTCCGGCGTGGGGCAGGACTGAAGCTTTCTTT.

V gene TRBV19 combines with J gene TRBJ2-7, with 9 positions matching TRBD1. Germline V gives CDR1 LNHDA, CDR2 SQIVND (reference sequence). CDR3 length: 14 residues. Losses at the gene ends were 7 bases for V and 5 bases for J; bases not matched to a gene: 9. CDR3 nucleotides: TGTGCCAGTAACCAACCGGGACAGGGAAACGAGCAGTACTTC. Encoded protein: CASNQPGQGNEQYF.

The chain recombines TRBV2 with TRBJ1-2, with unresolved D. Trimming left V 7 bases short and J 4 bases short, with 10 bases between. CDR3 length: 12 residues. CDR1 SNHLY and CDR2 FYNNEI come from the germline V gene. The CDR3 is CASKEESYGYTF. The CDR3 bases are TGTGCCAGCAAAGAGGAAAGCTATGGCTACACCTTC.

The chain combines TRBV5-1 with TRBJ2-1; 7 nucleotides agree with TRBD2. The CDR3 has 16 residues. Germline V gene data show CDR1 as SGHRS and CDR2 as YFSETQ. Trimming at V came to 4 bases and at J to 6 bases, leaving 13 bases not matched to a gene. The CDR3 protein is CASSPLTSAMSNEQFF. CDR3 DNA sequence: TGCGCCAGCAGCCCTCTCACTAGCGCGATGTCCAATGAGCAGTTCTTC.

This rearrangement joins TRBV15 to TRBJ1-5; a weak D match, TRBD1 (5 bases). V gave up 9 bases and J gave up 1 base, with 13 bases separating them. CDR1 is LNHNV and CDR2 is YYDKDF in the germline V gene (reference sequence). CDR3 length: 14 amino acids. The CDR3 DNA reads TGTGCCACGACGGCAGGGCTGAGCAATCAGCCCCAGCATTTT. Its translation is CATTAGLSNQPQHF.

The chain combines TRBV30 with TRBJ1-1; tentatively, D is TRBD1 (5 bases). Germline CDR1 is GTSNPN and CDR2 is SVGIG (reference sequence). CDR3 length: 13 residues. Trimming took off 4 bases at V and 3 bases at J, with 12 bases between the two ends. In DNA, the CDR3 is TGTGCCTGGACCCTGGGAGGGGACACTGAAGCTTTCTTT. It translates to CAWTLGGDTEAFF.

The J gene is TRBJ2-3, the V gene TRBV18; TRBD2 matches at 11 bases. Germline V gene lookup returns CDR1 KGHSH and CDR2 LQKENI. Trimming removed 8 bases from V and 1 base from J; junction bases left unmatched: 8. The CDR3 spans 16 residues. In nucleotides, the CDR3 is TGTGCCAGCCACTTTAGCGGGAGGGCTGGCACAGATACGCAGTATTTT. Translating it yields CASHFSGRAGTDTQYF.